This entry lists 18 T cell receptor beta chains sequenced from one sample in a study of human T cells and chemical hapten exposure. Each CDR3 protein is one row after TCRdb ran MiXCR on the RACE reads. The data show 300,000 to 400,000 distinct CDR3 sequences, with around 5.5% seen just once and 2.5% to 3% held by the top ten. The time point: pre-sensitization, week 0. Treatment meaning: therapeutic diphenylcyclopropenone sensitization with weekly scalp DPC. This specimen consisted of whole blood, obtained in connection with sensitization to the hapten diphenylcyclopropenone (DPC). The source is a woman aged 45-65 years with alopecia areata. Some clones in this sample may be carry-over from other donors' samples.

This clonotype came up many times. V usage is TRBV12-3 or TRBV12-4 and J usage is TRBJ1-4; 9 bases match TRBD1. The CDR3 is 14 amino acids. With V trimmed by 7 bases and J by 10 bases, 10 bases remained unmatched. The CDR3 protein is CASTSGQGYGKLFF. The DNA for the CDR3 is TGTGCCAGCACCTCCGGACAGGGGTACGGAAAACTGTTTTTT.

This clonotype was seen repeatedly, ten times or more. The chain employs TRBV28 and TRBJ2-1; D is possibly TRBD2 (6 bases). The CDR3 is 11 residues long. The germline V gene has CDR1 MDHEN and CDR2 SYDVKM. The CDR3: CAVSGSNEQFF. The CDR3 coding sequence is TGTGCTGTTAGCGGCAGCAATGAGCAGTTCTTC.

This clonotype showed up many times. The J gene is TRBJ2-1, the V gene TRBV7-3, with D possibly matching TRBD2 (5 bases). In germline, CDR1 is SGHTA, CDR2 FQGTGA. The CDR3 is made up of 13 amino acids. V was shortened by 2 bases and J by 10 bases, with 12 bases between the two germline ends. The CDR3 protein is CASSLGSWEEQFF. CDR3 DNA sequence: TGTGCCAGCAGCTTAGGGTCGTGGGAGGAGCAGTTCTTC.

In this sample, this clonotype turned up many times. The rearrangement links TRBV5-1 to TRBJ2-3; D might be TRBD2 (6 bases). The CDR3 extends over 15 amino acids. Germline CDR1 is SGHRS and CDR2 is YFSETQ. V was shortened by 1 base and J by 1 base, with 10 bases between the two germline ends. The CDR3 loop reads CASSLRGMGTDTQYF. In DNA form, the CDR3 reads TGCGCCAGCAGCTTGCGGGGGATGGGCACAGATACGCAGTATTTT.

This clonotype was seen ten or more times. V gene TRBV3-1 combines with J gene TRBJ2-1, with 7 bases fitting TRBD2. After removal of 3 bases from V and 7 bases from J, the junction contained 9 bases not matched to a gene. Germline lookup yields CDR1 LGHDT and CDR2 YNNKEL (reference sequence). The CDR3 consists of 15 residues. DNA of the CDR3: TGTGCCAGCAGCCACCCACCGGGGGGACGAAATGAGCAGTTCTTC. Residues: CASSHPPGGRNEQFF.

This clonotype was observed at least ten times. The V call is TRBV15, the J call TRBJ1-1; D is uncertain. Germline assignment: CDR1 LNHNV and CDR2 YYDKDF (reference sequence). Trimming removed 0 bases from V and 8 bases from J, with 19 bases in between. CDR3 length: 16 residues. The CDR3 spells CATSRDLRGVGSEAFF. The CDR3 bases are TGTGCCACCAGCAGAGACCTGCGCGGCGTCGGATCCGAAGCTTTCTTT.

In this sample, this clonotype turned up many times. The chain joins TRBV19 to TRBJ2-5, with 12 bases fitting TRBD2. J lost 5 bases, V lost 5 bases, and 9 bases had no gene match. This CDR3 comprises 16 residues. Germline V gene lookup returns CDR1 LNHDA and CDR2 SQIVND (reference sequence). Written as DNA, the CDR3 is TGTGCCAGTAGTCCGTCCGGGACTAGCGGGCACGAGACCCAGTACTTC. Its translation: CASSPSGTSGHETQYF.

This clonotype was observed a few times. The chain couples TRBV12-3 or TRBV12-4 to TRBJ2-3; 7 bases match TRBD2. This CDR3 has 14 amino acids. The V gene end was trimmed by 8 bases and the J gene end by 6 bases; junction bases not matched to a gene: 11. The CDR3 loop reads CASRLGGREDTQYF. The CDR3 nucleotides are TGTGCCAGCCGACTTGGGGGGAGGGAGGATACGCAGTATTTT.

This clonotype was detected many times. This chain uses TRBV11-2 with TRBJ2-6; 10 bases map to TRBD2. V shed 3 bases and J 4 bases; nucleotides not matched to a gene: 9. Germline V gene data show CDR1 as SGHAT and CDR2 as FQNNGV. The CDR3 length is 18 residues. The CDR3 sequence is CASSFAPSGGTGANVLTF. In DNA, the CDR3 is TGTGCCAGCAGCTTCGCCCCTAGCGGGGGAACAGGGGCCAACGTCCTGACTTTC.

This clonotype was counted many times. V and J are TRBV2 and TRBJ2-7, with TRBD1 matching over 7 bases. With V trimmed by 6 bases and J by 2 bases, 7 bases remained unmatched. Germline CDR1 reads SNHLY; CDR2 reads FYNNEI. The length of the CDR3 is 14 residues. The CDR3 DNA sequence: TGTGCCAGCAGAGCGACAGGGTTCGCCTACGAGCAGTACTTC. Translated, it gives CASRATGFAYEQYF.

This clonotype came up a few times. The rearrangement joins TRBV20-1 to TRBJ2-3; D is undetermined. Germline V gene sequence: CDR1 DFQATT, CDR2 SNEGSKA (reference sequence). This CDR3 has 13 residues. V shed 3 bases and J shed 6 bases, with 13 bases lying between them. The CDR3 DNA reads as TGCAGTGCTAGTGATTGGAACTCCGATACGCAGTATTTT. Translated, it gives CSASDWNSDTQYF.

In its sample, this clonotype was seen many times. The chain carries TRBV6-5 and TRBJ2-3; TRBD1 matches 9 bases. CDR1 and CDR2 from the germline V gene are MNHEY and SVGAGI. J was trimmed by 4 bases and V by 4 bases; bases with no gene match: 3. The CDR3 runs to 14 residues. This CDR3 is CASSWGQGADTQYF. In DNA form, the CDR3 reads TGTGCCAGCAGTTGGGGACAGGGAGCAGATACGCAGTATTTT.

About this clonotype itself: One base away lies a much larger clone, so this may be a sequencing read error. This likely comes from a read error, as the CDR3 has no conserved phenylalanine or tryptophan at its end. The V gene is TRBV29-1, the J gene TRBJ2-3; 12 bases fit TRBD2. Germline-derived CDR1 and CDR2 are SQVTM and ANQGSEA. This CDR3 contains 16 residues. The CDR3 DNA is TGCAGTCTCCGAGGGGGGACTAGCGGGAGCACAGATACGCAGTATTAT. Residues: CSLRGGTSGSTDTQYY.

This chain connects TRBV28 to TRBJ1-1, with 8 bases identical to TRBD1. The CDR3 extends over 14 amino acids. Germline CDR1 and CDR2: MDHEN and SYDVKM. The V segment lost 6 bases and the J segment 2 bases; nucleotides outside the gene matches: 5. CDR3 amino acids: CASSSTGDNTEAFF. CDR3 bases: TGTGCCAGCAGCTCGACAGGGGATAACACTGAAGCTTTCTTT. The full variable domain, completed using reference TRBV28 and TRBJ1-1, is DVKVTQSSRYLVKRTGEKVFLECVQDMDHENMFWYRQDPGLGLRLIYFSYDVKMKEKGDIPEGYSVSREKKERFSLILESASTNQTSMYLCASSSTGDNTEAFFGQGTRLTVV.

A few counts support this clonotype. The chain joins TRBV25-1 to TRBJ2-2, with a weak D call TRBD2 (6 bases). V was cut by 5 bases and J by 4 bases, with 17 bases left in between. This CDR3 has 16 amino acids. The V gene's germline CDR1 is MGHDK and CDR2 SYGVNS. In nucleotides, the CDR3 is TGTGCCAGCAGTCCCCAGGTTACTAGCCCCACCGGGGAGCTGTTTTTT. Amino acids: CASSPQVTSPTGELFF.

This clonotype was recorded a few times. The chain carries TRBV2 and TRBJ1-1; D might be TRBD1 (5 bases). The V and J ends lost 4 bases and 5 bases respectively, with 14 bases between them. The CDR3 runs to 14 residues. Looked up from germline, CDR1 is SNHLY and CDR2 is FYNNEI. The CDR3: CASSVIGARTEAFF. The CDR3 nucleotides are TGTGCCAGCAGTGTGATAGGGGCACGAACTGAAGCTTTCTTT.

This clonotype has at least ten counts. The chain uses TRBV5-6 and TRBJ2-3; TRBD2 is a possible D gene (5 bases). V lost 1 base and J lost 0, with 9 bases in between. The germline V gene encodes CDR1 SGHDT and CDR2 YYEEEE. The CDR3 has 15 residues. Here the CDR3 reads CASSLSGISTDTQYF. DNA for the CDR3: TGTGCCAGCAGCTTGTCGGGGATAAGCACAGATACGCAGTATTTT. Full variable domain (outside the CDR3, taken from reference TRBV5-6 and TRBJ2-3): DAGVTQSPTHLIKTRGQQVTLRCSPKSGHDTVSWYQQALGQGPQFIFQYYEEEERQRGNFPDRFSGHQFPNYSSELNVNALLLGDSALYLCASSLSGISTDTQYFGPGTRLTVL.

This clonotype was seen ten or more times. This chain connects TRBV18 to TRBJ2-1; 10 positions agree with TRBD2. This CDR3 is built from 18 residues. Looked up from germline, CDR1 is KGHSH and CDR2 is LQKENI. The V gene end was trimmed by 5 bases and the J gene end by 3 bases; junction bases not matched to a gene: 13. CDR3 DNA sequence: TGTGCCAGCTCAGCTCCCCTCCAACTAGCGGGGTTCTACAATGAGCAGTTCTTC. Protein sequence: CASSAPLQLAGFYNEQFF.